This is a list of T cell receptor beta chains from one sample in a study of T cell responses to AZD1222 COVID-19 vaccine. Only in-frame clones appear in the TCRdb table, and some are missing; sequencing was by immunoSEQ multiplex PCR. The sample holds about 150,000 clones, roughly 90% seen once. The sample was peripheral blood, taken on day 0 of AZD1222 vaccination. Receptors were obtained from an adult in good health. The CDR3 runs from the conserved cysteine through the conserved F or W. A D gene is named only where the DNA matches it firmly. Size tells how often a clone was seen (once, few, many) or the class of an expanded clone, and some rows leave it out.

clone size: -; D gene: -; J gene: TRBJ2-7; V gene: TRBV6-2/TRBV6-3; CDR3 protein: CASSRVEGRYEQYF; CDR3 DNA: TGTGCCAGCAGCCGGGTTGAAGGTCGCTACGAGCAGTACTTC
clone size: -; D gene: TRBD1; J gene: TRBJ1-2; V gene: TRBV7-9; CDR3 protein: CASSPPPGTGDYGYTF; CDR3 DNA: TGTGCCAGCAGCCCGCCCCCCGGGACAGGCGACTATGGCTACACCTTC
clone size: -; D gene: -; J gene: TRBJ2-7; V gene: TRBV27; CDR3 protein: CASRKTTYEQYF; CDR3 DNA: TGTGCCAGCAGGAAGACGACCTACGAGCAGTACTTC
clone size: -; D gene: -; J gene: TRBJ1-1; V gene: TRBV30; CDR3 protein: CAWSSRVMNTEAFF; CDR3 DNA: TGTGCCTGGAGTTCCCGCGTTATGAACACTGAAGCTTTCTTT
clone size: -; D gene: TRBD1; J gene: TRBJ1-4; V gene: TRBV20-1; CDR3 protein: CSASPPDRGRTKLFF; CDR3 DNA: TGCAGTGCTAGTCCTCCGGACAGGGGTCGCACCAAACTGTTTTTT
clone size: -; D gene: -; J gene: TRBJ1-2; V gene: TRBV2; CDR3 protein: CASSEESRAGYTF; CDR3 DNA: TGTGCCAGCAGTGAAGAGAGTAGGGCAGGCTACACCTTC
clone size: once; D gene: -; J gene: TRBJ1-6; V gene: TRBV2; CDR3 protein: CASTTESYNSPLHF; CDR3 DNA: TGTGCCAGCACTACAGAATCCTATAATTCACCCCTCCACTTT
clone size: -; D gene: -; J gene: TRBJ2-2; V gene: TRBV27; CDR3 protein: CASSLWAGEPPGELFF; CDR3 DNA: TGTGCCAGCAGTTTATGGGCAGGGGAACCCCCCGGGGAGCTGTTTTTT
clone size: few; D gene: -; J gene: TRBJ2-4; V gene: TRBV30; CDR3 protein: CAAGTGIQYF; CDR3 DNA: TGTGCTGCAGGGACTGGCATTCAGTACTTC
clone size: -; D gene: -; J gene: TRBJ1-2; V gene: TRBV19; CDR3 protein: CASSEMESLGYTF; CDR3 DNA: TGTGCCAGTAGTGAAATGGAGTCCCTGGGCTACACCTTC
clone size: -; D gene: -; J gene: TRBJ1-1; V gene: TRBV6-1; CDR3 protein: CASSDAGPGVEAFF; CDR3 DNA: TGTGCCAGCAGTGATGCAGGCCCCGGGGTGGAAGCTTTCTTT
clone size: -; D gene: -; J gene: TRBJ1-6; V gene: TRBV2; CDR3 protein: CASSESTNSPLHF; CDR3 DNA: TGTGCCAGCAGTGAATCAACTAATTCACCCCTCCACTTT
clone size: -; D gene: TRBD1; J gene: TRBJ1-5; V gene: TRBV5-5; CDR3 protein: CASSFTGGHQPQHF; CDR3 DNA: TGTGCCAGCAGCTTCACAGGGGGCCATCAGCCCCAGCATTTT
clone size: once; D gene: TRBD1; J gene: TRBJ1-3; V gene: TRBV28; CDR3 protein: CASSLVQGRGNTIYF; CDR3 DNA: TGTGCCAGCAGTTTAGTACAGGGGCGGGGAAACACCATATATTTT
clone size: -; D gene: -; J gene: TRBJ1-2; V gene: TRBV10-1; CDR3 protein: CASSEWRTETSYGYTF; CDR3 DNA: TGCGCCAGCAGTGAGTGGAGGACAGAAACTTCCTATGGCTACACCTTC
clone size: -; D gene: -; J gene: TRBJ1-1; V gene: TRBV13; CDR3 protein: CASSLVVRGTEAFF; CDR3 DNA: TGTGCCAGCAGCTTAGTCGTCAGGGGCACTGAAGCTTTCTTT
clone size: -; D gene: -; J gene: TRBJ1-6; V gene: TRBV11-3; CDR3 protein: CASSPREYNSPLHF; CDR3 DNA: TGTGCCAGCAGCCCACGGGAATATAATTCACCCCTCCACTTT
clone size: -; D gene: -; J gene: TRBJ1-4; V gene: TRBV5-1; CDR3 protein: CASSLGYEGKLFF; CDR3 DNA: TGCGCCAGCAGCTTAGGATATGAGGGTAAACTGTTTTTT
clone size: -; D gene: -; J gene: TRBJ1-1; V gene: TRBV14; CDR3 protein: CASSHAAENTEAFF; CDR3 DNA: TGTGCCAGCAGCCACGCCGCGGAGAACACTGAAGCTTTCTTT
clone size: -; D gene: -; J gene: TRBJ2-2; V gene: TRBV7-2; CDR3 protein: CASSSNPGGGELFF; CDR3 DNA: TGTGCCAGCAGCTCCAACCCCGGGGGCGGGGAGCTGTTTTTT
clone size: -; D gene: -; J gene: TRBJ1-2; V gene: TRBV20-1; CDR3 protein: CSAHGYTF; CDR3 DNA: TGCAGTGCACACGGCTACACCTTC
clone size: -; D gene: TRBD1; J gene: TRBJ1-2; V gene: TRBV5-1; CDR3 protein: CASNDQGQGAQGYTF; CDR3 DNA: TGCGCCAGCAATGACCAGGGACAGGGGGCGCAGGGCTACACCTTC
clone size: -; D gene: -; J gene: TRBJ1-5; V gene: TRBV28; CDR3 protein: CASSFAGGGSNQPQHF; CDR3 DNA: TGTGCCAGCAGTTTCGCCGGGGGAGGGAGCAATCAGCCCCAGCATTTT
clone size: -; D gene: TRBD1; J gene: TRBJ1-6; V gene: TRBV7-2; CDR3 protein: CASRLDRASLGLHF; CDR3 DNA: TGTGCCAGCAGACTCGACAGGGCATCCTTAGGCCTCCACTTT
clone size: -; D gene: -; J gene: TRBJ2-5; V gene: TRBV6-5; CDR3 protein: CATDDSLGTQYF; CDR3 DNA: TGTGCCACCGACGACAGCCTAGGGACCCAGTACTTC
clone size: -; D gene: -; J gene: TRBJ2-7; V gene: TRBV2; CDR3 protein: CASRPGRISSYEQYF; CDR3 DNA: TGTGCCAGCAGACCAGGACGGATCAGCTCCTACGAGCAGTACTTC
clone size: -; D gene: -; J gene: TRBJ2-5; V gene: TRBV4-3; CDR3 protein: CASSQDQYQETQYF; CDR3 DNA: TGCGCCAGCAGCCAAGATCAGTACCAAGAGACCCAGTACTTC
clone size: many; D gene: -; J gene: TRBJ2-2; V gene: TRBV3-1/TRBV3-2; CDR3 protein: CASSRRDGGTGELFF; CDR3 DNA: TGTGCCAGCAGTCGGCGGGACGGGGGAACCGGGGAGCTGTTTTTT
clone size: -; D gene: -; J gene: TRBJ2-7; V gene: TRBV6-6; CDR3 protein: CASSVQGNEQYF; CDR3 DNA: TGTGCCAGCAGCGTACAGGGTAACGAGCAGTACTTC
clone size: -; D gene: -; J gene: TRBJ1-1; V gene: TRBV28; CDR3 protein: CASSPGTSNTEAFF; CDR3 DNA: TGTGCCAGCAGTCCTGGGACATCTAACACTGAAGCTTTCTTT
clone size: -; D gene: -; J gene: TRBJ1-5; V gene: TRBV15; CDR3 protein: CATSRDQLEQPQHF; CDR3 DNA: TGTGCCACCAGCAGGGACCAACTTGAACAGCCCCAGCATTTT
clone size: -; D gene: TRBD2; J gene: TRBJ2-1; V gene: TRBV11-1; CDR3 protein: CASSLAAGEGFF; CDR3 DNA: TGTGCCAGCAGCTTAGCAGCGGGGGAGGGGTTCTTC
clone size: -; D gene: -; J gene: TRBJ2-1; V gene: TRBV11-3; CDR3 protein: CASSLDPPGSSANEQFF; CDR3 DNA: TGTGCCAGCAGCTTAGATCCCCCTGGGAGCTCCGCCAATGAGCAGTTCTTC
clone size: -; D gene: -; J gene: TRBJ2-7; V gene: TRBV2; CDR3 protein: CASTAKDYEQYF; CDR3 DNA: TGTGCCAGCACCGCGAAGGACTACGAGCAGTACTTC
clone size: -; D gene: TRBD1; J gene: TRBJ2-7; V gene: TRBV28; CDR3 protein: CASLNSRTGGYEQYF; CDR3 DNA: TGTGCCTCTCTTAACTCTAGGACAGGGGGCTACGAGCAGTACTTC
clone size: -; D gene: TRBD1; J gene: TRBJ1-2; V gene: TRBV27; CDR3 protein: CASRETGTGRYGYTF; CDR3 DNA: TGTGCCAGCAGGGAAACCGGGACAGGACGATATGGCTACACCTTC
clone size: -; D gene: -; J gene: TRBJ2-5; V gene: TRBV28; CDR3 protein: CASSLPGYEETQYF; CDR3 DNA: TGTGCCAGCAGTTTACCAGGTTACGAAGAGACCCAGTACTTC
clone size: once; D gene: -; J gene: TRBJ1-2; V gene: TRBV5-1; CDR3 protein: CASSDISKEDGYTF; CDR3 DNA: TGCGCCAGCAGCGATATCTCGAAAGAGGATGGCTACACCTTC
clone size: -; D gene: -; J gene: TRBJ1-1; V gene: TRBV7-5; CDR3 protein: CARTSGVQYPTNTEAFF; CDR3 DNA: TGTGCCAGAACCTCTGGGGTTCAATACCCTACGAACACTGAAGCTTTCTTT
clone size: once; D gene: TRBD1; J gene: TRBJ2-1; V gene: TRBV9; CDR3 protein: CASSVDGQGYNEQFF; CDR3 DNA: TGTGCCAGCAGCGTAGACGGACAGGGCTACAATGAGCAGTTCTTC
clone size: -; D gene: -; J gene: TRBJ2-7; V gene: TRBV5-1; CDR3 protein: CASSTEPGRKYEQYF; CDR3 DNA: TGCGCCAGCAGCACCGAACCGGGACGGAAGTACGAGCAGTACTTC
clone size: -; D gene: -; J gene: TRBJ1-4; V gene: TRBV5-1; CDR3 protein: CASSLWAQRTTNEKLFF; CDR3 DNA: TGCGCCAGCAGCTTGTGGGCTCAGCGAACAACTAATGAAAAACTGTTTTTT
clone size: -; D gene: TRBD2; J gene: TRBJ2-3; V gene: TRBV11-2; CDR3 protein: CASSGPSGALTDTQYF; CDR3 DNA: TGTGCCAGCAGCGGGCCTAGCGGGGCCCTTACAGATACGCAGTATTTT
clone size: -; D gene: -; J gene: TRBJ2-7; V gene: TRBV9; CDR3 protein: CASSGASSFYEQYF; CDR3 DNA: TGTGCCAGCTCGGGGGCAAGCTCCTTCTACGAGCAGTACTTC
clone size: once; D gene: -; J gene: TRBJ1-1; V gene: TRBV28; CDR3 protein: CASSPPALNTEAFF; CDR3 DNA: TGTGCCAGCAGTCCCCCGGCCCTGAACACTGAAGCTTTCTTT
clone size: -; D gene: -; J gene: TRBJ2-1; V gene: TRBV27; CDR3 protein: CASSSDSNPYNEQFF; CDR3 DNA: TGTGCCAGCAGTTCCGACAGTAATCCCTACAATGAGCAGTTCTTC
clone size: once; D gene: -; J gene: TRBJ1-2; V gene: TRBV11-2; CDR3 protein: CASSLDGTHGYTF; CDR3 DNA: TGTGCCAGCAGCTTAGATGGGACACATGGCTACACCTTC
clone size: once; D gene: TRBD1; J gene: TRBJ2-7; V gene: TRBV28; CDR3 protein: CASSPHRGRDSYEQYF; CDR3 DNA: TGTGCCAGCAGTCCCCACAGGGGGCGCGACTCCTACGAGCAGTACTTC
clone size: -; D gene: -; J gene: TRBJ2-7; V gene: TRBV6-2/TRBV6-3; CDR3 protein: CASSPRQEIDEQYF; CDR3 DNA: TGTGCCAGCAGTCCCAGACAGGAAATCGACGAGCAGTACTTC
clone size: -; D gene: -; J gene: TRBJ2-1; V gene: TRBV18; CDR3 protein: CASSPTRARDDYNEQFF; CDR3 DNA: TGTGCCAGCTCACCAACCAGGGCCAGGGATGACTACAATGAGCAGTTCTTC
clone size: -; D gene: -; J gene: TRBJ2-2; V gene: TRBV7-9; CDR3 protein: CASSLVGPAGELFF; CDR3 DNA: TGTGCCAGCAGCTTAGTAGGTCCCGCCGGGGAGCTGTTTTTT